This passage covers 22 T cell receptor beta chains from one sample sequenced in a study of cytomegalovirus exposure and HLA in healthy donors. Data came from immunoSEQ multiplex PCR; TCRdb stores just in-frame clones and leaves some out. This sample has about 140,000 clones; roughly nine tenths occur once, and the top ten carry roughly 3%. Source material: PBMCs. All receptors come from a man aged 18 to 29 in good health and CMV-seronegative.

The chain is built from TRBV9 and TRBJ2-1; 12 bases align to TRBD2. The CDR3 sequence is 17 residues long. The V segment lost 4 bases and the J segment 7 bases; nucleotides outside the gene matches: 12. The V gene's germline CDR1 is SGDLS and CDR2 YYNGEE. In DNA, the CDR3 is TGTGCCAGCAGCCCGATGCTGCTAGCGGGGGGGCAGAATGAGCAGTTCTTC. Amino acids: CASSPMLLAGGQNEQFF.

In regard to this clone: The same CDR3 also results from other DNA sequences found in this sample. The chain couples TRBV6-5 to TRBJ2-7, with 11 bases identical to TRBD1. The CDR3 totals 14 residues. Germline V gene sequence: CDR1 MNHEY, CDR2 SVGAGI. The V segment lost 6 bases and the J segment 3 bases; nucleotides outside the gene matches: 4. The CDR3 region is CASSAGTGGYEQYF. The DNA for the CDR3 is TGTGCCAGCAGCGCCGGGACAGGGGGCTACGAGCAGTACTTC.

This sequence joins TRBV7-9 and TRBJ2-1, with a weak D call TRBD2 (5 bases). The CDR3 has 15 amino acids. Trimming took off 3 bases at V and 1 base at J, with 10 bases between the two ends. CDR1 and CDR2 (germline): SEHNR, FQNEAQ (reference sequence). CDR3 sequence: CASSLWTRSYNEQFF. The CDR3 region has the DNA TGTGCCAGCAGCTTGTGGACTCGATCCTACAATGAGCAGTTCTTC. Drawing the rest from reference TRBV7-9 and TRBJ2-1, the complete variable domain is DTGVSQNPRHKITKRGQNVTFRCDPISEHNRLYWYRQTLGQGPEFLTYFQNEAQLEKSRLLSDRFSAERPKGSFSTLEIQRTEQGDSAMYLCASSLWTRSYNEQFFGPGTRLTVL.

This chain links TRBV5-6 with TRBJ2-1; TRBD2 might be the D (5 bases). This CDR3 has 15 residues. CDR1 is SGHDT, CDR2 YYEEEE, per germline. V was cut by 3 bases and J by 2 bases, with 12 bases left in between. CDR3 coding DNA: TGTGCCAGCAGCTCCACCCGGGGTGCCTACAATGAGCAGTTCTTC. Its translation: CASSSTRGAYNEQFF.

V and J are TRBV6-5 and TRBJ1-1, with D unclear. The CDR3 consists of 15 residues. Trimming took off 2 bases at V and 1 base at J, with 11 bases between the two ends. CDR1 is MNHEY, CDR2 SVGAGI, per germline. The CDR3 region is CASSYTSPGNTEAFF. In DNA form, the CDR3 reads TGTGCCAGCAGTTACACCAGCCCGGGGAACACTGAAGCTTTCTTT.

A word on this clone: Compared with germline, one end of the junction differs, possibly owing to a read error. The chain uses TRBV11-2 and TRBJ1-2; TRBD1 aligns across 8 bases. Germline assignment: CDR1 SGHAT and CDR2 FQNNGV. The CDR3 is 16 residues long. The CDR3 DNA is TGTGCCAGCACCTTAAACAACAGGGGGGTCGGCTATGGCTACACCTTC. Translating it yields CASTLNNRGVGYGYTF.

The V gene is TRBV5-4, the J gene TRBJ2-1, with 13 bases aligning to TRBD2. The V gene's germline CDR1 is SGHNT and CDR2 YYREEE (reference sequence). V was pared by 2 bases and J by 7 bases, with 3 bases of the junction left unmatched. This CDR3 has 15 amino acids. CDR3 DNA: TGTGCCAGCAGCTTAACTAGCGGGGGGGCAAATGAGCAGTTCTTC. Protein product: CASSLTSGGANEQFF.

The CDR3 DNA is TGTGCCAGCTCACCACCGAGCCTCTACGAGCAGTACTTC. Translation: CASSPPSLYEQYF. The chain recombines TRBV18 with TRBJ2-7; no clear D gene. CDR3 length: 13 residues. In germline, CDR1 is KGHSH, CDR2 LQKENI. V was clipped by 0 bases and J by 3 bases, with 6 bases between them.

The chain carries TRBV13 and TRBJ1-1, with a tentative D call TRBD1 (6 bases). Germline loops: CDR1 PRHDT, CDR2 FYEKMQ (reference sequence). The V and J ends lost 3 bases and 6 bases respectively, with 14 bases between them. The CDR3 consists of 14 residues. CDR3 sequence: CASSLRQGIAEAFF. Here the CDR3 DNA reads TGTGCCAGCAGCTTGCGGCAGGGGATCGCTGAAGCTTTCTTT. The full variable domain, completed using reference TRBV13 and TRBJ1-1, is AAGVIQSPRHLIKEKRETATLKCYPIPRHDTVYWYQQGPGQDPQFLISFYEKMQSDKGSIPDRFSAQQFSDYHSELNMSSLELGDSALYFCASSLRQGIAEAFFGQGTRLTVV.

V is TRBV11-2 and J is TRBJ2-1; the match to TRBD2 covers 12 bases. This CDR3 spans 17 amino acids. Per germline, CDR1 SGHAT and CDR2 FQNNGV. With V trimmed by 7 bases and J by 8 bases, 15 bases remained unmatched. The chain's CDR3 is CASKIGLAGFFSHEQFF. DNA for the CDR3: TGTGCCAGCAAAATTGGACTAGCGGGGTTTTTCTCCCATGAGCAGTTCTTC.

The V call is TRBV7-2, the J call TRBJ1-1; 7 bases fit TRBD1. Trimming at V came to 5 bases and at J to 5 bases, leaving 11 bases not matched to a gene. This CDR3 has 15 amino acids. Germline CDR1 is SGHTA and CDR2 is FQGNSA. In DNA form, the CDR3 reads TGTGCCAGCAGCCCTCAGACAGGGAGCCTGACTGAAGCTTTCTTT. Translated, it gives CASSPQTGSLTEAFF.

The chain uses TRBV29-1 and TRBJ2-2; maybe TRBD1 (6 bases). Looked up from germline, CDR1 is SQVTM and CDR2 is ANQGSEA. V lost 7 bases to trimming and J lost 6 bases, with 18 bases between them. This CDR3 comprises 14 residues. CDR3 coding DNA: TGCAGCGCCCTTGGGCGGACAGACCCCGGGGAGCTGTTTTTT. The encoded protein is CSALGRTDPGELFF.

This chain connects TRBV5-1 to TRBJ1-1, with D perhaps matching TRBD1 (5 bases). CDR1 is SGHRS and CDR2 is YFSETQ in the germline V gene. V dropped 0 bases and J dropped 6 bases, with 12 bases sitting between them. The CDR3 covers 14 residues. CDR3 nucleotide sequence: TGCGCCAGCAGCTTGGAGCAGGGTTGGGCTGAAGCTTTCTTT. Encoded protein: CASSLEQGWAEAFF. The full variable domain, in which reference TRBV5-1 and TRBJ1-1 provide the parts outside the CDR3, is KAGVTQTPRYLIKTRGQQVTLSCSPISGHRSVSWYQQTPGQGLQFLFEYFSETQRNKGNFPGRFSGRQFSNSRSEMNVSTLELGDSALYLCASSLEQGWAEAFFGQGTRLTVV.

The V and J genes are TRBV11-2 and TRBJ2-5; 10 bases are a match to TRBD2. V lost 6 bases and J lost 5; bases outside the gene matches: 6. The CDR3 is made up of 14 amino acids. The germline CDR1 and CDR2 sequences are SGHAT and FQNNGV. In DNA form, the CDR3 reads TGTGCCAGCAGGCCAGCGGGAGGGCCGGAGACCCAGTACTTC. Translation gives CASRPAGGPETQYF.

This clone was seen once. The genes are TRBV25-1 and TRBJ1-5; TRBD1 might be the D (5 bases). The CDR3 covers 15 residues. Germline CDR1 and CDR2: MGHDK and SYGVNS. Deletions cut 3 bases from V and 4 bases from J, with 13 bases between. CDR3 loop: CASSDPRAPNQPQHF. CDR3 in DNA: TGTGCCAGCAGTGACCCCAGGGCCCCGAATCAGCCCCAGCATTTT.

The V call is TRBV28, the J call TRBJ1-1; D is possibly TRBD1 (5 bases). The CDR3 is 14 amino acids. Trimming took off 0 bases at V and 3 bases at J, with 8 bases between the two ends. Germline-derived CDR1 and CDR2 are MDHEN and SYDVKM. The CDR3 nucleotides read TGTGCCAGCAGTTTATGGGGGGGGGACACTGAAGCTTTCTTT. Translating gives CASSLWGGDTEAFF. Supplemented by reference TRBV28 and TRBJ1-1, the full variable domain reads DVKVTQSSRYLVKRTGEKVFLECVQDMDHENMFWYRQDPGLGLRLIYFSYDVKMKEKGDIPEGYSVSREKKERFSLILESASTNQTSMYLCASSLWGGDTEAFFGQGTRLTVV.

The count of this clone is one. V gene TRBV5-1 combines with J gene TRBJ2-3, with 11 bases identical to TRBD1. The V segment lost 3 bases and the J segment 5 bases; nucleotides outside the gene matches: 5. The germline V gene has CDR1 SGHRS and CDR2 YFSETQ. The CDR3 runs 15 residues. The CDR3 nucleotides read TGCGCCAGCAGCTCAGGGACAGGGGGTGGAGATACGCAGTATTTT. Translation gives CASSSGTGGGDTQYF.

V gene TRBV6-5 combines with J gene TRBJ2-2, with a tentative D call TRBD1 (6 bases). The CDR3 has 16 residues. V lost 0 bases, J lost 5 bases, and 13 bases lay in between. Germline CDR1 and CDR2: MNHEY and SVGAGI. CDR3 nucleotide sequence: TGTGCCAGCAGTTACTCGTTTACAGGGCAAACCGGGGAGCTGTTTTTT. It encodes CASSYSFTGQTGELFF.

A few counts support this clone. This sequence joins TRBV5-5 and TRBJ2-7; weak D call: TRBD1 (5 bases). This CDR3 is 14 amino acids long. The germline V and J ends were trimmed by 0 bases and 3 bases, with 10 bases remaining between them. Germline V gene sequence: CDR1 SGHKS, CDR2 YYEKEE (reference sequence). CDR3 nucleotides: TGTGCCAGCAGCTTGGAGTGGGGCAGCTACGAGCAGTACTTC. Protein product: CASSLEWGSYEQYF.

The gene calls are TRBV11-2 and TRBJ1-4; TRBD1 is a possible D gene (5 bases). The CDR3 has 16 residues. Trimming stripped 5 bases from V and 6 bases from J, with 19 bases between. CDR1 SGHAT and CDR2 FQNNGV come from the germline V gene. This CDR3 is CASSPIWGRSHEKLFF. CDR3 sequence (DNA): TGTGCCAGCAGCCCTATATGGGGGAGGTCTCATGAAAAACTGTTTTTT.

The chain uses TRBV18 and TRBJ2-5; 10 nucleotides align to TRBD1. The trim removed 2 bases at V and 4 bases at J, leaving 1 base unmatched. CDR1 KGHSH and CDR2 LQKENI come from the germline V gene. CDR3 size: 14 residues. The CDR3 sequence: CASSPGTGVETQYF. DNA of the CDR3: TGTGCCAGCTCACCAGGGACAGGGGTAGAGACCCAGTACTTC.

The DNA for the CDR3 is TGTGCCAGCAGCCAACTGACAGGGGGGCCCTACAATGAGCAGTTCTTC. Translation: CASSQLTGGPYNEQFF. The chain couples TRBV7-2 to TRBJ2-1, with 9 bases fitting TRBD1. The J segment lost 2 bases and the V segment lost 5 bases, leaving 7 bases of the junction unmatched. The CDR3 length is 16 residues. Germline assignment: CDR1 SGHTA and CDR2 FQGNSA.